This is a list of T cell receptor beta chains from one sample in a study of blood T cell repertoires in COVID-19. Libraries were prepared by immunoSEQ multiplex PCR; TCRdb keeps only in-frame clonotypes and omits some of them. The profile covers around 100,000 clones, with 84% appearing a single time and under 2% taken by the ten largest. The sample was peripheral blood. The receptor set was obtained from a man between 65 and 85 years old with active or convalescent COVID-19. The CDR3 runs from the conserved cysteine through the conserved F or W. The D gene is left open where the match is weak. The listing skips clone size in some rows; elsewhere it reads once, few, many or a size class.

CASSLRTGSVRF	TGTGCCAGCAGCCTACGGACAGGGTCAGTTCGGTTT	TRBD1	NA	TRBJ1-1	TRBV7-9
CASSPRAGGYHEQYF	TGTGCCAGCAGCCCCAGAGCGGGGGGGTACCACGAGCAGTACTTC	TRBD2	NA	TRBJ2-7	TRBV9
CASSSAGQSTEAFF	TGCGCCAGCAGCAGCGCTGGACAGTCCACTGAAGCTTTCTTT	NA	NA	TRBJ1-1	TRBV5-1
CASSQSPRASNNEQFF	TGCGCCAGCAGCCAGTCGCCGCGGGCTAGCAACAATGAGCAGTTCTTC	NA	NA	TRBJ2-1	TRBV4-1
CASSQGQTPIQYF	TGTGCCAGCAGCCAGGGCCAAACCCCCATTCAGTACTTC	NA	NA	TRBJ2-4	TRBV3-1/TRBV3-2
CASSMAGPYNSPLHF	TGTGCCAGCAGCATGGCGGGGCCCTATAATTCACCCCTCCACTTT	NA	NA	TRBJ1-6	TRBV3-1/TRBV3-2
CASSLGLAGGTGDTQYF	TGCGCCAGCAGCTTGGGGCTAGCGGGGGGGACAGGAGATACGCAGTATTTT	TRBD2	once	TRBJ2-3	TRBV5-1
CASSVGTMNTEAFF	TGTGCCAGCAGCGTAGGGACAATGAACACTGAAGCTTTCTTT	NA	NA	TRBJ1-1	TRBV9
CASSPTSGGAGGDTQYF	TGCGCCAGCAGCCCGACTAGCGGGGGGGCCGGGGGAGATACGCAGTATTTT	TRBD2	NA	TRBJ2-3	TRBV5-1
CASSRRTGRFTDTQYF	TGTGCCAGCAGCAGAAGGACAGGGAGATTTACAGATACGCAGTATTTT	TRBD1	once	TRBJ2-3	TRBV11-1
CAWSVTGGNSPLHF	TGTGCCTGGAGTGTAACAGGGGGAAATTCACCCCTCCACTTT	TRBD1	NA	TRBJ1-6	TRBV30
CASSPPSDTQYF	TGCGCCAGCAGCCCTCCGTCCGATACGCAGTATTTT	NA	NA	TRBJ2-3	TRBV10-2
CAWKDKGDEQYF	TGTGCCTGGAAGGACAAGGGGGACGAGCAGTACTTC	NA	NA	TRBJ2-7	TRBV30
CASSDSPASGDTIYF	TGTGCCAGCAGTGACTCCCCGGCTTCGGGGGACACCATATATTTT	NA	NA	TRBJ1-3	TRBV6-5
CASSLLLDRFSGNTIYF	TGTGCCAGCAGCTTGCTCCTGGACAGATTCTCTGGAAACACCATATATTTT	NA	NA	TRBJ1-3	TRBV7-9
CASSPWDRIMNTEAFF	TGTGCCAGCAGCCCCTGGGACAGAATTATGAACACTGAAGCTTTCTTT	TRBD1	few	TRBJ1-1	TRBV3-1/TRBV3-2
CASSQGDRGRSGEQYF	TGCGCCAGCAGCCAGGGGGACAGGGGAAGGTCAGGCGAGCAGTACTTC	TRBD1	NA	TRBJ2-7	TRBV4-3
CASSQNSGLETQYF	TGTGCCAGCAGCCAAAATTCGGGGTTAGAGACCCAGTACTTC	NA	NA	TRBJ2-5	TRBV3-1/TRBV3-2